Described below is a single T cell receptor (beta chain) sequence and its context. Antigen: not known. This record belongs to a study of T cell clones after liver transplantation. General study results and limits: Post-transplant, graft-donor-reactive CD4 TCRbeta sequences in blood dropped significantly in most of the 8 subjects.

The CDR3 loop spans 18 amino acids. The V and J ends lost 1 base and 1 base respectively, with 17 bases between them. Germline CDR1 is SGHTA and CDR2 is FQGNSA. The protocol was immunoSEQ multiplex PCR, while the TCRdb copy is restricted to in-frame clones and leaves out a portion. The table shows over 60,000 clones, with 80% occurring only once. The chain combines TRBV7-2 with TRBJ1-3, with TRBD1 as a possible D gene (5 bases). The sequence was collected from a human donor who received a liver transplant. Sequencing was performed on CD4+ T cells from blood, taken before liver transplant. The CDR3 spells CASSLVGVGVRSGNTIYF. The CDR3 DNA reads TGTGCCAGCAGCTTAGTGGGGGTTGGGGTCAGGTCTGGAAACACCATATATTTT.